The rows below give T cell receptor beta chains drawn from one sample of a study of blood T cells in healthy people across ages. Each CDR3 protein gets one entry after TCRdb re-called the 5' RACE reads with MiXCR. The table has over 1.5 million distinct CDR3 sequences, approximately 50% seen once. The sample was blood. The receptors originated from a woman aged 40 to 55 in good health. CDR3s include the opening cysteine and the closing phenylalanine or tryptophan. D genes are given only for firm matches. Size is omitted from some rows. Given values are once, few, many or a class for expanded clones.

d_gene	j_gene	len	abundance	v_gene	CDR3nt	CDR3aa
.	TRBJ2-1	13	.	TRBV28	TGTGCCAGTAAATCAGGGGTTCAAGAGACCCAGTTCTTC	CASKSGVQETQFF
.	TRBJ1-6	13	once	TRBV18	TGTGCCAGCTCACCGCAAGGGGAATCACCCCTCCACTTT	CASSPQGESPLHF
.	TRBJ2-3	16	few	TRBV11-2	TGTGCCAGCAGCTTAGGGACAGCGTCTAGCACAGATACGCAGTATTTT	CASSLGTASSTDTQYF
.	TRBJ2-7	14	.	TRBV20-1	TGCAGTGCTAGGCCTGAGGTAGGAGGGTACGAGCAGTACTTC	CSARPEVGGYEQYF
.	TRBJ2-1	17	few	TRBV6-5	TGTGCCAGCAGTTCCTCAGGCACCTCCATAGGGTTACATGAGCAGTTCTTC	CASSSSGTSIGLHEQFF
TRBD1	TRBJ1-5	16	.	TRBV15	TGTGCCACCAGCACCGGGACAGGGACTCTCAATCAGCCCCAGCATTTT	CATSTGTGTLNQPQHF
TRBD1	TRBJ2-3	15	.	TRBV19	TGTGCCAGTAGTACGACAGGGTCTGGCACAGATACGCAGTATTTT	CASSTTGSGTDTQYF
TRBD1	TRBJ2-6	17	few	TRBV7-9	TGTGCCAGCAGCGGGTGGACAGGGGACTCTGGGGCCAACGTCCTGACTTTC	CASSGWTGDSGANVLTF
.	TRBJ1-6	16	.	TRBV7-2	TGTGCCAGCAGCGCGGGACACAAGATTAATAATTCACCCCTCCACTTT	CASSAGHKINNSPLHF
TRBD1	TRBJ1-5	17	.	TRBV6-1	TGTGCCAGCAGGGAGACAGGGGGCCGAAGTAGAAATCAGCCCCAGCATTTT	CASRETGGRSRNQPQHF
.	TRBJ1-2	16	.	TRBV4-1	TGCGCCAGCAGCCAAGGGCCGATACTAGCTAACTATGGCTACACCTTC	CASSQGPILANYGYTF
TRBD1	TRBJ1-1	14	few	TRBV7-9	TGTGCCAGCAGCGCGGGACAGGGGAACACTGAAGCTTTCTTT	CASSAGQGNTEAFF
.	TRBJ2-3	13	.	TRBV5-1	TGCGCCAGCAGCGGGGTCTTCACAGATACGCAGTATTTT	CASSGVFTDTQYF
TRBD1	TRBJ1-2	12	few	TRBV29-1	TGCAGCGTTCGGGACAGGGGATATGGCTACACCTTC	CSVRDRGYGYTF
TRBD1	TRBJ1-6	12	.	TRBV20-1	TGCGGTGCCAGGGACAGGGGATCACCCCTCCACTTT	CGARDRGSPLHF
TRBD1	TRBJ1-5	13	.	TRBV20-1	TGCAGTGCACAACAGGGGAATAATCAGCCCCAGCATTTT	CSAQQGNNQPQHF
.	TRBJ1-6	15	few	TRBV4-3	TGCGCCAGCAGCCAAGATATAGCAGTTAATTCACCCCTCCACTTT	CASSQDIAVNSPLHF
TRBD2	TRBJ2-7	17	.	TRBV6-2/TRBV6-3	TGTGCCAGCAGTTACGTTTCATCTCGACTAGCCCCCTACGAGCAGTACTTC	CASSYVSSRLAPYEQYF
.	TRBJ2-2	14	.	TRBV20-1	TGCAGTGCTAGTTACGGGGCGAACACCGGGGAGCTGTTTTTT	CSASYGANTGELFF
TRBD1	TRBJ2-7	16	few	TRBV6-6	TGTGCCAGCCAACTGTGGGGACAGGGGATCTCCTACGAGCAGTACTTC	CASQLWGQGISYEQYF
.	TRBJ1-5	16	.	TRBV7-2	TGTGCCAGCAGCTTAGGGAGCACCGCTTACAGTCAGCCCCAGCATTTT	CASSLGSTAYSQPQHF
.	TRBJ2-7	12	.	TRBV28	TGTGCCAGCAGTCCAACAGGGAAACGCCAGTACTTC	CASSPTGKRQYF
TRBD2	TRBJ2-5	15	.	TRBV15	TGTGCCACCAGCAGAGACGGGGGGGTCCAAGAGACCCAGTACTTC	CATSRDGGVQETQYF
.	TRBJ2-4	15	.	TRBV28	TGTGCCAGCCCGTTAAGGGGCGCTGGGGTGGACATTCAGTACTTC	CASPLRGAGVDIQYF
.	TRBJ2-5	14	few	TRBV14	TGTGCCAGCAGCCTTCTGGGTATGGGGGAGACCCAGTACTTC	CASSLLGMGETQYF
TRBD1	TRBJ2-3	15	.	TRBV5-1	TGCGCCAGCAGCGTATTGGGACAGGGTATCGATACGCAGTATTTT	CASSVLGQGIDTQYF
TRBD1	TRBJ1-2	16	few	TRBV5-1	TGCGCCAGCAGCTTCGCAGGGGGCTCAACTTTCTATGGCTACACCTTC	CASSFAGGSTFYGYTF
TRBD2	TRBJ2-7	14	.	TRBV11-2	TGTGCCAGCAGCTTAGACGGGAGGTACTACGAGCAGTACTTC	CASSLDGRYYEQYF
TRBD2	TRBJ2-5	15	.	TRBV2	TGTGCCAGCAGCTACCTAGGACTAGCGCAAGAGACCCAGTACTTC	CASSYLGLAQETQYF
TRBD2	TRBJ2-4	13	.	TRBV6-6	TGTGCCACCTATCCGGGGGGGCCAGGCATTCAGTACTTC	CATYPGGPGIQYF
.	TRBJ1-2	13	once	TRBV7-2	TGTGCCAGCAGCAGGGACAACGGCTATGGCTACACCTTC	CASSRDNGYGYTF
.	TRBJ1-5	13	.	TRBV7-9	TGTGCCAGCAGCTGCACCGACAACCAGCCCCAGCATTTT	CASSCTDNQPQHF
.	TRBJ2-1	14	few	TRBV5-1	TGCGCCAGCAGCTTGGAGGCCTCCTACAATGAGCAGTTCTTC	CASSLEASYNEQFF
.	TRBJ2-5	15	.	TRBV20-1	TGCAGTGCCCCCCACCCGCAGGGCGTGGGGGAGACCCAGTACTTC	CSAPHPQGVGETQYF
TRBD1	TRBJ1-2	16	.	TRBV6-5	TGTGCCAGCAGTTACTCCCAACTCGGACAGGTCGACGGCTACACCTTC	CASSYSQLGQVDGYTF
.	TRBJ2-3	13	once	TRBV7-8	TGTGCCAGCTTTCCCGGACTGACAGATACGCAGTATTTT	CASFPGLTDTQYF
.	TRBJ1-2	11	.	TRBV20-1	TGCAGTGCGAGAGTCCTCCGGTCCTACACCTTC	CSARVLRSYTF
.	TRBJ2-5	16	few	TRBV15	TGTGCCACCAGCAGAGATGGAGGCGTCTCGGGAGAGACCCAGTACTTC	CATSRDGGVSGETQYF
.	TRBJ2-5	14	few	TRBV4-2	TGTGCCAGCAGCCAAGATGACTTCCAAGAGACCCAGTACTTC	CASSQDDFQETQYF
TRBD2	TRBJ2-1	18	.	TRBV12-3/TRBV12-4	TGTGCCAGCAGTCAAACGCGACTAGCGGGGGGGTTCATCCATGAGCAGTTCTTC	CASSQTRLAGGFIHEQFF